The 4 T cell receptor beta chains below all came from one sample that was sequenced in a study of blood T cell repertoires in COVID-19. Measured with immunoSEQ multiplex PCR; TCRdb has only the in-frame clones, and not every one. The table lists 200,000 to 250,000 clones, 81% of them singletons, with around 9.3% in the top ten. Sequencing used PBMCs or T cells enriched from blood (not recorded which). The origin of the receptors is a woman aged 50 to 60 with acute COVID-19.

The chain couples TRBV28 to TRBJ2-1; maybe TRBD2 (5 bases). CDR3 length: 15 residues. Germline V gene data show CDR1 as MDHEN and CDR2 as SYDVKM. V lost 0 bases and J 6 bases, leaving 12 bases between the germline ends. The CDR3: CASSLWAGGGNEQFF. As DNA, the CDR3 is TGTGCCAGCAGTTTATGGGCCGGAGGTGGCAATGAGCAGTTCTTC.

The rearrangement links TRBV19 to TRBJ2-5; TRBD1 is a possible D gene (6 bases). The V end was cut by 3 bases, the J end by 1 base, with 12 bases between. Germline CDR1 reads LNHDA; CDR2 reads SQIVND (reference sequence). There are 15 residues in the CDR3. The CDR3 loop is CASSMDGQPQETQYF. In nucleotides, the CDR3 is TGTGCCAGTAGTATGGACGGACAGCCCCAAGAGACCCAGTACTTC.

The table lists this clone with a count of one. The gene calls are TRBV30 and TRBJ2-3; possible D gene TRBD2, 5 bases. The V gene lost 0 bases and the J gene lost 6 bases, with 16 bases spanning the gap. This CDR3 spans 15 amino acids. Germline V gene lookup returns CDR1 GTSNPN and CDR2 SVGIG (reference sequence). For the CDR3, the DNA is TGTGCCTGGAGTGTAACAGCGGTGGAAAGGGATACGCAGTATTTT. Protein: CAWSVTAVERDTQYF.

This chain links TRBV11-2 with TRBJ2-1, with 15 bases lining up with TRBD2. The V gene end was trimmed by 4 bases and the J gene end by 4 bases; junction bases not matched to a gene: 2. The CDR3 sequence is 16 residues long. From germline, CDR1 is SGHAT and CDR2 FQNNGV. CDR3 amino acids: CASSSGLAGGYNEQFF. The CDR3 DNA is TGTGCCAGCAGCTCGGGACTAGCGGGGGGATACAATGAGCAGTTCTTC.